This TCR beta chain was documented in a study of blood T cell repertoires in COVID-19. Study details: Donors in the United States, Italy and Spain gave samples during acute or convalescent COVID-19. The analysed material was cDNA or gDNA that came from T cells, B-cell-depleted T cells, or PBMCs.

Source study methods: Nucleated cell counts were estimated from reference gene primer amplification. Repertoires were generated with immunoSEQ multiplex PCR, while TCRdb's copy carries only in-frame clones and drops some. For V, J and clone size, that table is used; D and trimming come from the DNA. Here the sample spans roughly 86,000 clones, around 82% being singletons. CDR1 LNHDA and CDR2 SQIVND come from the germline V gene (reference sequence). CDR3 length: 13 amino acids. The V and J ends lost 3 bases and 13 bases respectively, with 13 bases between them. This clonotype originated in a man in his 60s with acute or convalescent COVID-19. Sequencing was done on a sample of peripheral blood. The rearrangement uses TRBV19 and TRBJ1-6; D gene ambiguous. CDR3 region: CASSIAFPRPLHF. The CDR3, as DNA: TGTGCCAGTAGTATCGCCTTCCCCCGGCCCCTCCACTTT. The full variable domain, rest sourced from reference TRBV19 and TRBJ1-6, is DGGITQSPKYLFRKEGQNVTLSCEQNLNHDAMYWYRQDPGQGLRLIYYSQIVNDFQKGDIAEGYSVSREKKESFPLTVTSAQKNPTAFYLCASSIAFPRPLHFGNGTRLTVT.